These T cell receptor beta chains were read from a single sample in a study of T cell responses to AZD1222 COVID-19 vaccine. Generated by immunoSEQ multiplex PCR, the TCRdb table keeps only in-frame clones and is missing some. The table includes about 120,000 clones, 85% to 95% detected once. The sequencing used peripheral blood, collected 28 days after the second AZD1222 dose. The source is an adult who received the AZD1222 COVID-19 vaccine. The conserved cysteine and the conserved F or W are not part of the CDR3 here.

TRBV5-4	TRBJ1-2	ASSFMGGRQGTYGYT
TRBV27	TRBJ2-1	ASSFPGQGIYEQF
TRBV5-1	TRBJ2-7	ASRSGTGPYEQY
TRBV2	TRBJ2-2	ASTSGGELF
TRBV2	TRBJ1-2	ASSEDGYT
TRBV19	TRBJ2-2	ASSIVPSGSTGELF
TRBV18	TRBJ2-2	ASSPGGAFTGELF
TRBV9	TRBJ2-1	ASSASSGIYNEQF
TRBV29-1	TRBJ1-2	SVEDPDRDYGYT
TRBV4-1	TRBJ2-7	ASSLTKGTPRGIEQY
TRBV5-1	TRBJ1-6	ASSGGTGLYNSPLH
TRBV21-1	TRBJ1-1	ASSGRQGTTEAF
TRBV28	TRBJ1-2	ASSLGPEVYGYT
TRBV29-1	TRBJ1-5	SAGQGGQPQH
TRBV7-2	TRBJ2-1	ASSLIGGGECF
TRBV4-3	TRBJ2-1	ASSQDLGQYNEQF
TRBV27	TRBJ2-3	ATARGDTQY
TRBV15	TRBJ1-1	ATSRDLARAGTEAF
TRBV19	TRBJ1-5	ASSDDSRGDQPQH
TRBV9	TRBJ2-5	ASSASGTPLTQY
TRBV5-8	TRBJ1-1	ASSLFPAEAF
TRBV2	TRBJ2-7	ASRDRTGGFYEQY
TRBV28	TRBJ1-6	ASRDTGWSSYNSPLH
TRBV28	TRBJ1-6	ASSFVGRSYNSPLH
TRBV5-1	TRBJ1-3	ASSLAGERGNTIY
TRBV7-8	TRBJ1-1	ASSLRDKDTEAF
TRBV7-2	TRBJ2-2	ASSLGRASSRELF
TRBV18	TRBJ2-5	ASSSLAGHLQETQY
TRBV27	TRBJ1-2	ASSWAGGYGYT
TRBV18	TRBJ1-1	ASSPSLNTEAF
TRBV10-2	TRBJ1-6	ASSPIVARSYNSPLH
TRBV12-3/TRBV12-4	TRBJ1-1	ASSSSRTEAF
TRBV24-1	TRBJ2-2	ATSDSRHDTGELF
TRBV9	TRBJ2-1	ASSVEGVGGNEQF